This section outlines one T cell receptor (beta chain) sequence together with its context. Its cognate antigen is unknown. Using immunoSEQ multiplex PCR, the repertoire was profiled, and TCRdb retains in-frame clones only, with some absent. The table has under 130,000 clones, roughly nine tenths seen once. Second-dose recipients at about 4 or about 12 weeks were treated as one pooled group. This sample was taken from a study of T cell responses to AZD1222 COVID-19 vaccine. General observations from the study: Spike-specific TCR breadth rose after two AZD1222 doses, and depth rose as well. Clonal diversity was possibly underestimated, and white British individuals and females predominated among donors. Across the whole spike, CD4 TCRs peaked at regions 160-218 and 743-854.

The origin of this receptor is an adult who received the AZD1222 COVID-19 vaccine. The source was peripheral blood, collected 28 days after the second AZD1222 dose.

The CDR3 reads CASSETGGNTIYF. Here the CDR3 DNA reads TGCGCCAGCAGCGAGACAGGGGGAAACACCATATATTTT. The rearrangement joins TRBV5-1 to TRBJ1-3; the match to TRBD1 covers 7 bases. This CDR3 comprises 13 residues. Germline V CDR1 and CDR2: SGHRS, YFSETQ. V lost 4 bases, J lost 4 bases, and 2 bases stayed unmatched.